The rows below give T cell receptor beta chains drawn from one sample of a study of blood T cell repertoires in COVID-19. Data came from immunoSEQ multiplex PCR; TCRdb stores just in-frame clones and leaves some out. The data contain about 120,000 clones, roughly 83% of them singletons. Sequencing used peripheral blood. The receptors were sampled from a man aged 30 to 39 with acute or convalescent COVID-19. CDR3s include the opening cysteine and the closing phenylalanine or tryptophan. D genes are given only for firm matches. A row's size may be missing; if present it is once, few, many or a size class.

D gene,clone size,V gene,J gene,CDR3 protein,CDR3 DNA
TRBD1,-,TRBV4-3,TRBJ1-5,CASSHETGGNQPQHF,TGCGCCAGCAGCCACGAGACAGGGGGCAATCAGCCCCAGCATTTT
TRBD1,-,TRBV6-5,TRBJ2-1,CASTSGGWDEQFF,TGTGCCAGCACATCAGGGGGATGGGATGAGCAGTTCTTC
-,-,TRBV11-2,TRBJ2-1,CASSASGTPNEQFF,TGTGCCAGCAGCGCATCCGGGACACCCAATGAGCAGTTCTTC
TRBD1,-,TRBV19,TRBJ1-5,CASSMDRNQPQHF,TGTGCCAGTAGTATGGACAGGAATCAGCCCCAGCATTTT
-,-,TRBV19,TRBJ2-7,CASSGAGRSYEQYF,TGTGCCAGTAGTGGGGCAGGTCGCTCCTACGAGCAGTACTTC
TRBD1,-,TRBV16,TRBJ1-4,CASSQIQGADEKLFF,TGTGCCAGCAGCCAAATACAGGGGGCGGATGAAAAACTGTTTTTT
-,-,TRBV30,TRBJ2-1,CAWSGGQGGRGQFF,TGTGCCTGGAGTGGTGGGCAGGGGGGAAGGGGGCAGTTCTTC
-,-,TRBV7-9,TRBJ2-5,CASSLSLASETQYF,TGTGCCAGCAGCTTAAGTCTAGCGTCGGAGACCCAGTACTTC
TRBD1,-,TRBV19,TRBJ1-5,CASKRDRSNQPQHF,TGTGCCAGTAAAAGGGACAGGAGCAATCAGCCCCAGCATTTT
-,-,TRBV6-5,TRBJ2-7,CASTPRVDLSYEQYF,TGTGCCAGCACCCCGAGGGTCGATTTATCCTACGAGCAGTACTTC
TRBD1,-,TRBV7-6,TRBJ1-1,CASNKIRDRGMRTEAFF,TGTGCCAGCAACAAAATCCGGGACAGGGGTATGAGGACTGAAGCTTTCTTT
-,-,TRBV29-1,TRBJ1-1,CSGGSATEAFF,TGCAGCGGCGGTTCCGCCACTGAAGCTTTCTTT
-,-,TRBV3-1/TRBV3-2,TRBJ1-2,CARKLKRGCREGYTF,TGTGCCAGGAAACTAAAACGGGGGTGTAGAGAAGGCTACACCTTC
TRBD1,-,TRBV11-1,TRBJ2-5,CASSLGQGEEETQYF,TGTGCCAGCAGCCTGGGACAGGGGGAGGAAGAGACCCAGTACTTC
-,-,TRBV29-1,TRBJ2-1,CSVDLGSPNEQFF,TGCAGCGTTGACCTTGGTAGCCCCAATGAGCAGTTCTTC
TRBD2,-,TRBV19,TRBJ2-1,CASSMTSGVYNEQFF,TGTGCCAGTAGTATGACTAGCGGGGTCTACAATGAGCAGTTCTTC
TRBD1,-,TRBV19,TRBJ1-2,CASSIGDRGGYTF,TGTGCCAGTAGTATAGGTGACAGGGGTGGCTACACCTTC
-,-,TRBV2,TRBJ2-3,CASMLQGDTQYF,TGTGCCAGCATGCTCCAGGGGGATACGCAGTATTTT
TRBD1,-,TRBV5-1,TRBJ2-5,CASSLDGQGAKTQYF,TGCGCCAGCAGCTTGGACGGACAGGGGGCGAAGACCCAGTACTTC
-,-,TRBV27,TRBJ2-7,CASSFPGNEQYF,TGTGCCAGCAGTTTCCCCGGTAACGAGCAGTACTTC
TRBD1,-,TRBV6-5,TRBJ1-2,CASRGQAYGYTF,TGTGCCAGCAGGGGACAGGCCTATGGCTACACCTTC
-,-,TRBV9,TRBJ2-1,CASRGWETDEQFF,TGTGCCAGCAGGGGGTGGGAGACGGATGAGCAGTTCTTC
-,-,TRBV19,TRBJ1-2,CASGDFPEGYTF,TGTGCCAGTGGGGACTTCCCGGAGGGCTACACCTTC
-,-,TRBV2,TRBJ1-1,CASTKGELAVTEAFF,TGTGCCAGCACCAAGGGGGAATTAGCAGTCACTGAAGCTTTCTTT
-,-,TRBV7-6,TRBJ2-1,CASSQAQGWANEQFF,TGTGCCAGCAGCCAGGCCCAGGGATGGGCCAATGAGCAGTTCTTC
-,-,TRBV5-6,TRBJ2-7,CASSRDTTYEQYF,TGTGCCAGCAGCCGGGACACGACCTACGAGCAGTACTTC
-,-,TRBV27,TRBJ2-5,CASSFSAGETQYF,TGTGCCAGCAGTTTCAGCGCGGGAGAGACCCAGTACTTC
-,-,TRBV5-1,TRBJ1-2,CASSLGTRANYGYTF,TGCGCCAGCAGCTTGGGGACTCGAGCTAACTATGGCTACACCTTC
-,few,TRBV14,TRBJ1-4,CASSAGVTNEKLFF,TGTGCCAGCAGTGCGGGCGTTACTAATGAAAAACTGTTTTTT
-,-,TRBV23-1,TRBJ2-1,CASSRVSGSAEQFF,TGCGCCAGCAGTCGAGTTTCCGGGAGCGCTGAGCAGTTCTTC
TRBD1,-,TRBV4-3,TRBJ1-2,CASSQNAGTGGNGYTF,TGCGCCAGCAGCCAGAACGCCGGGACAGGGGGCAATGGCTACACCTTC
TRBD2,-,TRBV6-2/TRBV6-3,TRBJ2-4,CASSYEAGANIQYF,TGTGCCAGCAGTTATGAGGCGGGAGCGAACATTCAGTACTTC
TRBD2,-,TRBV4-2,TRBJ2-7,CASSRAGGLAGTYEQYF,TGTGCCAGCAGCCGAGCTGGAGGGTTAGCGGGGACCTACGAGCAGTACTTC
-,-,TRBV7-9,TRBJ1-3,CASSPIYF,TGTGCCAGCAGCCCTATATATTTT
TRBD1,once,TRBV6-5,TRBJ1-1,CASSNRGNTEAFF,TGTGCCAGCAGCAACAGGGGGAACACTGAAGCTTTCTTT
TRBD1,-,TRBV2,TRBJ1-6,CASRQGPGLNSPLHF,TGTGCCAGCAGACAGGGGCCCGGACTTAATTCACCCCTCCACTTT
TRBD2,-,TRBV30,TRBJ2-7,CAWSPGRGGAQEQYF,TGTGCCTGGAGCCCCGGGCGCGGGGGGGCGCAGGAGCAGTACTTC
-,once,TRBV7-2,TRBJ1-1,CASSLALRTQLGTEAFF,TGTGCCAGCAGCTTAGCCCTCCGGACTCAACTAGGCACTGAAGCTTTCTTT
-,few,TRBV7-2,TRBJ2-1,CASSTRGGGYNEQFF,TGTGCCAGCAGCACTCGGGGAGGCGGCTACAATGAGCAGTTCTTC
-,-,TRBV12-3/TRBV12-4,TRBJ2-5,CASSVQETQYF,TGTGCCTCCAGCGTGCAAGAGACCCAGTACTTC
-,few,TRBV3-1/TRBV3-2,TRBJ2-7,CASSQDRANYEQYF,TGTGCCAGCAGCCAAGACAGGGCAAACTACGAGCAGTACTTC
-,-,TRBV18,TRBJ2-3,CASSTRVTDTQYF,TGTGCCAGCTCAACGAGGGTCACAGATACGCAGTATTTT
-,-,TRBV4-1,TRBJ2-4,CASSQVGGVQNIQYF,TGCGCCAGCAGCCAAGTCGGCGGGGTGCAAAACATTCAGTACTTC
TRBD2,-,TRBV6-6,TRBJ2-5,CASSYAGGRETQYF,TGTGCCAGCAGTTACGCGGGGGGCCGAGAGACCCAGTACTTC